This TCR beta chain was observed in a study of T-cell reconstitution after alpha-beta-depleted transplantation in children. General study findings and limits: By one year post-transplant, T-cell counts and diversity largely arose from T cells that were newly produced.

A note on this clonotype: What it binds is not known.

Preparation of the TCRbeta library involved a method that used unique molecular identifiers. One entry per CDR3 protein, called by TCRdb with MiXCR from the PCR reads. This sample has 540,000 or so distinct CDR3 sequences, with more than 20% found just once. CDR1 is SGHRS and CDR2 is YFSETQ in the germline V gene. V was shortened by 0 bases and J by 0 bases, with 9 bases between the two germline ends. This CDR3 has 15 residues. V is TRBV5-1 and J is TRBJ1-1, with D possibly TRBD1 on 5 matching bases. The sequencing here drew on PBMCs, mostly from graft donor cells, taken 360 days after TCRalphabeta/CD19-depleted stem cell transplant. The sequence came from a boy less than two years old who had a stem cell transplant for acute myeloid leukemia, so the T cells may come from the graft donor. The CDR3, as DNA: TGCGCCAGCAGCTTGGCTGGGGGGATGAACACTGAAGCTTTCTTT. Its translation is CASSLAGGMNTEAFF. The whole variable domain, remainder taken from reference TRBV5-1 and TRBJ1-1, is KAGVTQTPRYLIKTRGQQVTLSCSPISGHRSVSWYQQTPGQGLQFLFEYFSETQRNKGNFPGRFSGRQFSNSRSEMNVSTLELGDSALYLCASSLAGGMNTEAFFGQGTRLTVV.